This T cell receptor beta chain was identified during a study of untreated major depressive disorder. Each depressed patient was matched pairwise with a non-depressed control on sex, age, current smoking status and body mass index. Blood, approximately 30 ml, was drawn into EDTA tubes. The data were produced by immunoSEQ multiplex PCR, yet TCRdb's version contains in-frame clones alone and is incomplete. Here the sample spans about 20,000 clones, about 92% being singletons. On this clone itself: Its antigen is not known.

Study-wide points: The sequencing tests were limited to three preselected Vbeta families. TRBV05-01 (Vbeta 5.1) usage was higher in CD4+ T cells of depressed patients than controls.

Germline values: CDR1 SGHTA, CDR2 FQGTGA. The CDR3 has 13 amino acids. Trimming took 5 bases from V and 8 from J, leaving 14 bases between them. This chain joins TRBV7-3 and TRBJ2-3; D not certain. The sequenced sample consisted of CD4+ T cells from PBMCs. The TCR originated in a woman aged 40 to 50 with major depressive disorder. This chain's CDR3 is CASSGPNWVTQYF. DNA of the CDR3: TGTGCCAGCAGCGGGCCGAACTGGGTTACGCAGTATTTT.